Listed here are 8 T cell receptor beta chains from one sample, sequenced in a study of regulatory T cells in long-lasting Graves disease (dated by TCRdb to the early 2020s). The method was multiplex PCR. Instrument on record: Illumina HiSeq 4000. To build TCR beta libraries, CDR3 regions were amplified by Arm-PCR using iRepertoire HTBI primers. TCRdb reran the public reads through fastp at Q25 and MiXCR, keeping productive beta chains. Rows with a matching CDR3 protein are joined into one entry that keeps the most common DNA and genes. The sample contains roughly 380,000 distinct CDR3 sequences, 15% to 19% of them found a single time. 22% of the sample lies in the top ten. Sample time point, as interpreted from the label and publication: newly diagnosed GD, antithyroid drugs for less than 3 months. RNA was extracted from PBMCs in TRIzol for both TCR sequencing and RNA sequencing. Here the sequenced sample was peripheral blood mononuclear cells (PBMCs), taken at new diagnosis, from a patient treated with antithyroid drugs. Receptor source: a female donor with Graves disease.

This clonotype was seen repeatedly, ten times or more. The V and J genes are TRBV29-1 and TRBJ1-3, with D unclear. V gave up 0 bases and J gave up 4 bases, with 10 bases separating them. The V gene's germline CDR1 is SQVTM and CDR2 ANQGSEA. The CDR3 spans 14 residues. The CDR3 protein is CSVEDRTDGNTIYF. DNA of the CDR3: TGCAGCGTTGAAGATCGGACGGACGGAAACACCATATATTTT.

This clonotype came up many times. The chain links TRBV19 to TRBJ2-3; TRBD1 aligns across 7 bases. This CDR3 region has 13 residues. J was trimmed by 6 bases and V by 7 bases; bases with no gene match: 7. Germline CDR1 reads LNHDA; CDR2 reads SQIVND (reference sequence). DNA for the CDR3: TGTGCCAGTAAACAGGGGAGTATTGATACGCAGTATTTT. Translated, it gives CASKQGSIDTQYF.

This clonotype was detected many times. The genes are TRBV12-3 or TRBV12-4 and TRBJ2-2; D unclear. The CDR3 sequence is 14 residues long. The V end lost 0 bases, the J end lost 6 bases, and 8 bases lay between the germline ends. The CDR3 spells CASSLAGSSGELFF. The CDR3 DNA reads as TGTGCCAGCAGTTTAGCGGGAAGTTCCGGGGAGCTGTTTTTT.

This clonotype was counted at least ten times. This sequence joins TRBV5-5 and TRBJ1-5; the D is unclear. V was shortened by 4 bases and J by 0 bases, with 8 bases between the two germline ends. The CDR3 consists of 14 residues. CDR1 SGHKS and CDR2 YYEKEE come from the germline V gene (reference sequence). The CDR3 is CASSVRVSNQPQHF. CDR3 nucleotide sequence: TGTGCCAGCAGCGTGAGGGTTAGCAATCAGCCCCAGCATTTT.

Ten or more counts support this clonotype. V is TRBV24-1 and J is TRBJ2-3, with 8 bases lining up with TRBD2. This CDR3 contains 14 residues. V shed 9 bases and J 4 bases; nucleotides not matched to a gene: 8. CDR1 and CDR2 from the germline V gene are KGHDR and SFDVKD. DNA for the CDR3: TGTGCCACCTCGACGGGGGGGGAGGCAGATACGCAGTATTTT. This encodes CATSTGGEADTQYF.

This clonotype has ten or more counts. The junction departs from germline at one end; a sequencing error may be responsible. This chain uses TRBV7-9 with TRBJ2-7; D may be TRBD2 (6 bases). Per germline, CDR1 SEHNR and CDR2 FQNEAQ (reference sequence). This CDR3 comprises 14 residues. The CDR3 loop reads CASSLGGGGTGLSF. For the CDR3, the DNA is TGTGCCAGCAGCTTAGGTGGGGGAGGAACCGGCTTGTCCTTC.

The rearrangement links TRBV28 to TRBJ1-2; D gene unclear. The ends were cut back, 5 bases at V and 5 bases at J, with 9 bases in the middle. The CDR3 consists of 12 residues. From germline, CDR1 is MDHEN and CDR2 SYDVKM. This chain's CDR3 is CASSMQLYGYTF. CDR3 bases: TGTGCCAGCAGTATGCAATTATATGGCTACACCTTC.

V usage is TRBV6-2 or TRBV6-3 and J usage is TRBJ2-2, with unresolved D. The CDR3 consists of 13 residues. Per the germline V gene, CDR1 is MNHEY and CDR2 is SVGEGT. V shed 1 base and J shed 3 bases, with 3 bases lying between them. CDR3 in amino acids: CASSYFHTGELFF. In DNA, the CDR3 is TGTGCCAGCAGTTACTTTCACACCGGGGAGCTGTTTTTT.